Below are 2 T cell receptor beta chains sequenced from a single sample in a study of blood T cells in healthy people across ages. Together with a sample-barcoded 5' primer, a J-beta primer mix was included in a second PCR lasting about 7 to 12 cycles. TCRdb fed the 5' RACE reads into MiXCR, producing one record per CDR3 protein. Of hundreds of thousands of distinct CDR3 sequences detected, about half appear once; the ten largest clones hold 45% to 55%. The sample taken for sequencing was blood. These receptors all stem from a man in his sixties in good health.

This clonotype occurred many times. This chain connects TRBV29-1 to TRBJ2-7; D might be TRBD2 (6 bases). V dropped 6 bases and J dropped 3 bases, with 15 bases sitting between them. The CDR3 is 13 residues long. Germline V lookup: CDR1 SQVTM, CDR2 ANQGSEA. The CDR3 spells CSVILADLYEQYF. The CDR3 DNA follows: TGCAGCGTCATACTAGCCGATCTCTACGAGCAGTACTTC.

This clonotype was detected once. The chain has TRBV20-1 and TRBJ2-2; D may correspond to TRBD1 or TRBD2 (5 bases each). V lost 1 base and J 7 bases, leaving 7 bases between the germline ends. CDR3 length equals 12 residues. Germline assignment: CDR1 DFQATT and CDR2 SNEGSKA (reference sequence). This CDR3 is CSARGGVGELFF. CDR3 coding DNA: TGCAGTGCTAGAGGAGGGGTCGGGGAGCTGTTTTTT.